One sample yielded the 30 T cell receptor beta chains listed below, sequenced in a study of T-cell reconstitution after alpha-beta-depleted transplantation in children. Unique molecular identifiers were used to barcode this TCRbeta library. TCRdb re-derived calls from the PCR reads in MiXCR, one entry per CDR3 protein. The repertoire holds 450,000 to 500,000 distinct CDR3 sequences, around 13% seen once, with less than 6.5% in the top ten. The source was PBMCs from the stem cell graft donor, collected from the stem cell graft. The receptors were sampled from a human donor who donated a stem cell graft to a child with combined immunodeficiency.

A few counts support this clonotype. The chain carries TRBV5-5 and TRBJ2-7; D gene ambiguous. The CDR3 covers 15 residues. Trimming stripped 2 bases from V and 0 bases from J, with 12 bases between. CDR1 and CDR2 (germline): SGHKS, YYEKEE (reference sequence). DNA for the CDR3: TGTGCCAGCAGCTTTTTGGCAGAAAACTCCTACGAGCAGTACTTC. As protein: CASSFLAENSYEQYF.

This clonotype has just a few counts. The chain has TRBV7-9 and TRBJ2-5, with TRBD1 as a possible D gene (7 bases). Trimming took off 1 base at V and 2 bases at J, with 17 bases between the two ends. This CDR3 region has 17 residues. CDR1 and CDR2 from the germline V gene are SEHNR and FQNEAQ (reference sequence). This CDR3 is CASSLGLEGAGQETQYF. CDR3 in DNA: TGTGCCAGCAGCTTAGGTCTGGAGGGGGCTGGGCAAGAGACCCAGTACTTC.

This clonotype was seen a few times. The rearrangement uses TRBV20-1 and TRBJ2-1; D unclear. The V gene lost 0 bases and the J gene lost 2 bases, with 14 bases spanning the gap. The CDR3 length is 16 residues. Germline V gene data show CDR1 as DFQATT and CDR2 as SNEGSKA (reference sequence). The CDR3 is CSARDFRSYAYNEQFF. CDR3 nucleotide sequence: TGCAGTGCTAGAGATTTCCGGTCCTACGCCTACAATGAGCAGTTCTTC.

This clonotype was seen a few times. The rearrangement links TRBV5-1 to TRBJ1-2; 8 positions match TRBD1. Unmatched junction bases numbered 8, after V lost 6 bases and J lost 1 base. The CDR3 covers 15 residues. Germline CDR1 SGHRS, CDR2 YFSETQ. The DNA for the CDR3 is TGCGCCAGCACCACCCTGACAGGGGTTAACTATGGCTACACCTTC. Translating gives CASTTLTGVNYGYTF.

The chain links TRBV7-2 to TRBJ2-1, with TRBD2 identical over 7 bases. With 2 bases clipped from V and 11 bases from J, the junction kept 12 bases outside the gene matches. This CDR3 has 15 amino acids. CDR1 is SGHTA, CDR2 FQGNSA, per germline. As DNA, the CDR3 is TGTGCCAGCAGCTTACTAGCGGCGGCTCCACGGAAGCAGTTCTTC. Translation gives CASSLLAAAPRKQFF.

This chain links TRBV29-1 with TRBJ2-5; 10 nucleotides agree with TRBD2. The J segment lost 4 bases and the V segment lost 4 bases, leaving 6 bases of the junction unmatched. The CDR3 loop spans 14 amino acids. Germline V CDR1 and CDR2: SQVTM, ANQGSEA. The DNA of the CDR3 is TGCAGCGTTGCGATGAGACTAGCGGGAGAGACCCAGTACTTC. Amino acid sequence: CSVAMRLAGETQYF. Full variable domain (missing parts from reference TRBV29-1 and TRBJ2-5): SAVISQKPSRDICQRGTSLTIQCQVDSQVTMMFWYRQQPGQSLTLIATANQGSEATYESGFVIDKFPISRPNLTFSTLTVSNMSPEDSSIYLCSVAMRLAGETQYFGPGTRLLVL.

This clonotype has only a few counts. The chain employs TRBV6-2 or TRBV6-3 and TRBJ1-4; D is possibly TRBD1 (5 bases). Germline-derived CDR1 and CDR2 are MNHEY and SVGEGT. V lost 5 bases and J 4 bases, leaving 14 bases between the germline ends. The length of the CDR3 is 15 residues. CDR3 coding DNA: TGTGCCAGCAGTGACCGACGGGGGGTTAATGAAAAACTGTTTTTT. Its translation is CASSDRRGVNEKLFF.

This clonotype occurred a few times. The chain has TRBV9 and TRBJ2-3; 12 positions match TRBD2. This CDR3 is built from 15 residues. Looked up from germline, CDR1 is SGDLS and CDR2 is YYNGEE. The junction had 4 bases not matched to a gene; V was cut back by 3 bases and J by 5 bases. The CDR3 coding sequence is TGTGCCAGCAGCGCTAGCGGGAGGGCCGGAGATACGCAGTATTTT. This sequence encodes CASSASGRAGDTQYF. Based on the CDR3 plus reference TRBV9 and TRBJ2-3, the full variable domain is DSGVTQTPKHLITATGQRVTLRCSPRSGDLSVYWYQQSLDQGLQFLIQYYNGEERAKGNILERFSAQQFPDLHSELNLSSLELGDSALYFCASSASGRAGDTQYFGPGTRLTVL.

This sequence joins TRBV7-9 and TRBJ1-6, with TRBD1 matching over 10 bases. The CDR3 spans 16 residues. In germline, CDR1 is SEHNR, CDR2 FQNEAQ (reference sequence). V lost 5 bases, J lost 10 bases, and 11 bases stayed unmatched. Here the CDR3 reads CASSRPWGQGMSPLHF. CDR3 bases: TGTGCCAGCAGCCGCCCTTGGGGACAGGGGATGTCACCCCTCCACTTT.

This clonotype was detected a few times. This chain's CDR3 is CASSLDRGGYNEQFF. CDR3 coding DNA: TGTGCCAGCAGCTTAGACAGGGGGGGATACAATGAGCAGTTCTTC. The V gene is TRBV7-6, the J gene TRBJ2-1; weak D call: TRBD1 (8 bases). Germline CDR1 reads SGHVS; CDR2 reads FNYEAQ. The CDR3 is 15 residues long. Trimming removed 1 base at V and 4 bases at J, with 11 bases between.

In its sample, this clonotype was seen a few times. CDR3 loop: CSSYGGVEQFF. CDR3 nucleotide sequence: TGCAGCTCCTATGGGGGGGTCGAGCAGTTCTTC. This rearrangement joins TRBV29-1 to TRBJ2-1; TRBD2 agrees at 7 bases. The CDR3 is 11 residues long. J gave up 10 bases and V 8 bases, and 8 bases lay outside the gene matches. Per the germline V gene, CDR1 is SQVTM and CDR2 is ANQGSEA.

In its sample, this clonotype was seen many times. The gene calls are TRBV4-1 and TRBJ2-7; 7 bases align to TRBD1. Germline V gene data show CDR1 as MGHRA and CDR2 as YSYEKL. Losses at the gene ends were 2 bases for V and 2 bases for J; bases not matched to a gene: 9. This CDR3 has 16 residues. The CDR3 coding sequence is TGCGCCAGCAGCCAATGGGGACAGCTTCGTCCCTACGAGCAGTACTTC. Protein product: CASSQWGQLRPYEQYF.

The rearrangement links TRBV7-2 to TRBJ2-5; 8 positions match TRBD2. The J segment lost 6 bases and the V segment lost 4 bases, leaving 10 bases of the junction unmatched. Germline lookup yields CDR1 SGHTA and CDR2 FQGNSA. There are 15 residues in the CDR3. The CDR3 region is CASSSPTGLDKTQYF. The CDR3 nucleotides read TGTGCCAGCAGCTCGCCCACGGGACTAGATAAGACCCAGTACTTC. The entire variable domain, with the rest obtained from reference TRBV7-2 and TRBJ2-5, is as follows: GAGVSQSPSNKVTEKGKDVELRCDPISGHTALYWYRQSLGQGLEFLIYFQGNSAPDKSGLPSDRFSAERTGGSVSTLTIQRTQQEDSAVYLCASSSPTGLDKTQYFGPGTRLLVL.

J is TRBJ2-7 and V is TRBV3-1; maybe TRBD2 (6 bases). Germline V gene lookup returns CDR1 LGHDT and CDR2 YNNKEL (reference sequence). Trimming pared 1 base from V and 4 bases from J, leaving 11 bases between. CDR3 length: 14 amino acids. The CDR3 reads CASSQGNSGYEQYF. As DNA, the CDR3 is TGTGCCAGCAGCCAAGGAAATAGCGGTTACGAGCAGTACTTC.

This clonotype occurred many times. J is TRBJ1-4 and V is TRBV29-1; D unclear. V was pared by 4 bases and J by 8 bases, with 11 bases between. The CDR3 runs 12 residues. Germline V CDR1 and CDR2: SQVTM, ANQGSEA. The CDR3 region has the DNA TGCAGCGTTGGTCACAGTAAGGAAAAACTGTTTTTT. It codes for CSVGHSKEKLFF.

Comment on this clonotype: A much more abundant neighbour one base away suggests this may be a read error. The chain combines TRBV10-3 with TRBJ2-5; 7 positions agree with TRBD1. Unmatched junction bases numbered 5, after V lost 3 bases and J lost 4 bases. The CDR3 is 14 residues long. Germline assignment: CDR1 ENHRY and CDR2 SYGVKD. This CDR3 reads CAISEGGRGETQYF. The DNA for the CDR3 is TGTGCCATCAGTGAAGGGGGCCGGGGAGAGACCCAGTACTTC.

In this sample, this clonotype turned up many times. The chain carries TRBV6-5 and TRBJ2-5; D call uncertain. Germline V gives CDR1 MNHEY, CDR2 SVGAGI. V lost 0 bases and J 0 bases, leaving 11 bases between the germline ends. This CDR3 has 16 amino acids. The CDR3: CASSYSGSPDQETQYF. The CDR3 DNA is TGTGCCAGCAGTTACTCGGGCAGCCCCGACCAAGAGACCCAGTACTTC.

The chain combines TRBV10-3 with TRBJ1-2, with D unresolved. The CDR3 is 14 residues long. Germline V gene lookup returns CDR1 ENHRY and CDR2 SYGVKD. Between the trimmed V and J ends, which lost 0 bases and 3 bases, there was a span of 8 bases. CDR3 sequence reads: CAISESRVYYGYTF. Written as DNA, the CDR3 is TGTGCCATCAGTGAGTCGCGGGTCTACTATGGCTACACCTTC.

The table lists this clonotype with many counts. The chain joins TRBV7-2 to TRBJ2-5; maybe TRBD1 (5 bases). V was cut by 4 bases and J by 5 bases, with 11 bases left in between. Per germline, CDR1 SGHTA and CDR2 FQGNSA. CDR3 length: 13 amino acids. The DNA for the CDR3 is TGTGCCAGCAGCTCCACAGGCCTGGAGACCCAGTACTTC. Protein sequence: CASSSTGLETQYF.

The chain joins TRBV2 to TRBJ1-1, with 9 nucleotides matching TRBD1. The CDR3 contains 13 residues. Germline V gene sequence: CDR1 SNHLY, CDR2 FYNNEI. V gave up 6 bases and J gave up 5 bases; unmatched junction bases: 4. The chain's CDR3 is CASRGTGRTEAFF. CDR3 nucleotide sequence: TGTGCCAGCAGGGGGACAGGGCGGACTGAAGCTTTCTTT.

The rearrangement links TRBV3-1 to TRBJ1-2; D is uncertain. CDR1 is LGHDT and CDR2 is YNNKEL in the germline V gene (reference sequence). This CDR3 has 14 residues. Deletions cut 4 bases from V and 1 base from J, with 10 bases between. The CDR3 loop is CASSRSPVNYGYTF. The CDR3 nucleotides read TGTGCCAGCAGCCGATCCCCGGTTAACTATGGCTACACCTTC.

This clonotype has just a few counts. The chain's CDR3 is CAWRQLETQYF. CDR3 coding DNA: TGTGCCTGGAGGCAGCTTGAGACCCAGTACTTC. The chain recombines TRBV30 with TRBJ2-5, with no clear D. In germline, CDR1 is GTSNPN, CDR2 SVGIG (reference sequence). The CDR3 is made up of 11 amino acids. V was shortened by 3 bases and J by 5 bases, with 7 bases between the two germline ends.

This clonotype was counted at least ten times. The chain recombines TRBV12-3 or TRBV12-4 with TRBJ2-3, with D unclear. The V gene lost 8 bases and the J gene lost 5 bases, with 11 bases spanning the gap. This CDR3 spans 12 amino acids. Here the CDR3 DNA reads TGTGCCAGCGGTGGAGAGATAGATACGCAGTATTTT. Protein sequence: CASGGEIDTQYF.

The chain couples TRBV20-1 to TRBJ2-1, with D perhaps matching TRBD2 (6 bases). Per the germline V gene, CDR1 is DFQATT and CDR2 is SNEGSKA (reference sequence). V was trimmed by 1 base and J by 9 bases, leaving 13 bases between them. The CDR3 covers 13 residues. This CDR3 reads CSARGQTRGEQFF. The CDR3 DNA reads as TGCAGTGCTAGAGGTCAGACTAGGGGTGAGCAGTTCTTC.

The rearrangement joins TRBV6-5 to TRBJ2-3, with 10 bases that match TRBD2. Germline CDR1 is MNHEY and CDR2 is SVGAGI. J was trimmed by 3 bases and V by 1 base; bases with no gene match: 10. The length of the CDR3 is 18 residues. In nucleotides, the CDR3 is TGTGCCAGCAGTTACTTGATAAAGCGGGGGGGCCGGACAGATACGCAGTATTTT. Translated, it gives CASSYLIKRGGRTDTQYF.

This chain links TRBV29-1 with TRBJ2-1, with 8 nucleotides matching TRBD2. CDR3 length: 14 residues. The ends lost 5 bases at V and 1 base at J; junction bases unmatched: 4. Per germline, CDR1 SQVTM and CDR2 ANQGSEA. CDR3 coding DNA: TGCAGCGTTCTGGGCGGGAGGTCCTACAATGAGCAGTTCTTC. It translates to CSVLGGRSYNEQFF.

V is TRBV25-1 and J is TRBJ2-5; D is undetermined. Between the trimmed V and J ends, which lost 5 bases and 4 bases, there was a span of 14 bases. Germline V gene lookup returns CDR1 MGHDK and CDR2 SYGVNS. The CDR3 sequence is 14 residues long. The CDR3 here is CASSLLSSGETQYF. The CDR3 region has the DNA TGTGCCAGCAGTTTGTTGTCTTCTGGAGAGACCCAGTACTTC.

This clonotype was observed a few times. The chain carries TRBV11-2 and TRBJ2-1; D might be TRBD1 (6 bases). V shed 5 bases and J shed 0 bases, with 11 bases lying between them. The length of the CDR3 is 15 residues. Germline lookup yields CDR1 SGHAT and CDR2 FQNNGV. The CDR3 loop reads CASSRQQGSYNEQFF. Written as DNA, the CDR3 is TGTGCCAGCAGCCGTCAACAGGGCTCCTACAATGAGCAGTTCTTC. Combining the CDR3 with reference TRBV11-2 and TRBJ2-1 gives the whole variable domain EAGVAQSPRYKIIEKRQSVAFWCNPISGHATLYWYQQILGQGPKLLIQFQNNGVVDDSQLPKDRFSAERLKGVDSTLKIQPAKLEDSAVYLCASSRQQGSYNEQFFGPGTRLTVL.

This chain uses TRBV7-9 with TRBJ2-1; TRBD2 is a possible D gene (6 bases). CDR1 and CDR2 from the germline V gene are SEHNR and FQNEAQ (reference sequence). Trimming cost V 7 bases and J 4 bases, with 17 bases left between them. The CDR3 consists of 15 residues. The CDR3 region has the DNA TGTGCCAGCACCCCACCGGGACTGCCGTACAATGAGCAGTTCTTC. Protein sequence: CASTPPGLPYNEQFF.

V and J are TRBV30 and TRBJ2-7; perhaps TRBD2 as D (5 bases). The CDR3 sequence is 15 residues long. V shed 3 bases and J shed 2 bases, with 17 bases lying between them. Germline V gene data show CDR1 as GTSNPN and CDR2 as SVGIG (reference sequence). The CDR3 DNA is TGTGCCTGGAGCTCAAGCCCTAGGGAGACCTACGAGCAGTACTTC. Encoded protein: CAWSSSPRETYEQYF.